This T cell receptor beta chain was found in a study of CD8+ T cells in alopecia areata. Using a FACSAria, the CD4+ and CD8+ T cells were sorted from the PBMCs. As concerns this clone: The target antigen is unknown.

Extracted RNA was reverse transcribed into cDNA, the sequencing template. Repertoires were generated with immunoSEQ multiplex PCR, while TCRdb's copy carries only in-frame clones and drops some. The repertoire holds 110,000 to 150,000 clones, less than 65% seen once, with 30% to 45% in the top ten. Study-wide points: Affected lesional scalp, above all in alopecia totalis/universalis, was more clonal than normal scalp. Between patients, shared TCR sequences were less clear than in mice. This was possibly due in part to HLA diversity in the patient population.

This clonotype was obtained from a human donor in good health. The sample comprised CD8+ T cells sorted from blood.

CDR3 residues: CASSIDLSQGARNEQFF. The CDR3 DNA follows: TGTGCCAGTAGTATAGATCTAAGCCAGGGGGCTAGGAATGAGCAGTTCTTC. The chain couples TRBV19 to TRBJ2-1; 8 bases agree with TRBD1. Trimming took 0 bases from V and 7 from J; bases not matched to a gene: 11. Per the germline V gene, CDR1 is LNHDA and CDR2 is SQIVND (reference sequence). This CDR3 contains 17 residues.